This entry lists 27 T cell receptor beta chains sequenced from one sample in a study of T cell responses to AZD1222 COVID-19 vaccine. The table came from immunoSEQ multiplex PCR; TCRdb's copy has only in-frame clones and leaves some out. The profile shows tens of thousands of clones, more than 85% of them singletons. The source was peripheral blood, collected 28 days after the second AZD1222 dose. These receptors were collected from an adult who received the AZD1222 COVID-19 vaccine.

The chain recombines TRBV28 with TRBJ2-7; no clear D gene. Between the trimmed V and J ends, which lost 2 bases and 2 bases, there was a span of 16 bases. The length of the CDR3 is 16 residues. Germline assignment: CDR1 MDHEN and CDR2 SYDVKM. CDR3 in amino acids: CASSLGFTGQAYEQYF. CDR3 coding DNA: TGTGCCAGCAGTTTAGGATTTACGGGCCAGGCCTACGAGCAGTACTTC.

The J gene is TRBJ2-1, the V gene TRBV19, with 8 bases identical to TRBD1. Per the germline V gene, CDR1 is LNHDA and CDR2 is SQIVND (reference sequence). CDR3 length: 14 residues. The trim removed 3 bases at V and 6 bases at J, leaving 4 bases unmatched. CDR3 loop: CASSMVQGANEQFF. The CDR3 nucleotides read TGTGCCAGTAGTATGGTCCAGGGGGCCAATGAGCAGTTCTTC.

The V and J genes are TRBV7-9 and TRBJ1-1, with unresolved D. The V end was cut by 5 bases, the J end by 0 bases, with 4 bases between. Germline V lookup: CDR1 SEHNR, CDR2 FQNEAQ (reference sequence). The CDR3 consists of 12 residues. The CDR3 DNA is TGTGCCAGCAGCCGGATGAACACTGAAGCTTTCTTT. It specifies CASSRMNTEAFF.

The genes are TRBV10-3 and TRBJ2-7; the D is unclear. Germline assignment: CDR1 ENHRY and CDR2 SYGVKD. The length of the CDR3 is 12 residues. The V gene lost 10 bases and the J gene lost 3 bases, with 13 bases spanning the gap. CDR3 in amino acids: CATRTQNYEQYF. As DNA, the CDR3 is TGTGCCACTCGGACCCAGAACTACGAGCAGTACTTC.

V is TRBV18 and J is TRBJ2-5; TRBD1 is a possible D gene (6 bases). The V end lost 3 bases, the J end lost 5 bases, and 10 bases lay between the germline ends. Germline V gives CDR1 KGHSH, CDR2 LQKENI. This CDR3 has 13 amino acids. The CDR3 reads CASSPRQAETQYF. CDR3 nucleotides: TGTGCCAGCTCACCCCGACAGGCGGAGACCCAGTACTTC.

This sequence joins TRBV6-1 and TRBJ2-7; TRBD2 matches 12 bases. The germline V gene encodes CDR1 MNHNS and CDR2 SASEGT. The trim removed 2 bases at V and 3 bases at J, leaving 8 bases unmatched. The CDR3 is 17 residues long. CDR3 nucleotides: TGTGCCAGCAGTGAATTCCGGGCTAGCGGGGGGGGCTACGAGCAGTACTTC. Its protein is CASSEFRASGGGYEQYF.

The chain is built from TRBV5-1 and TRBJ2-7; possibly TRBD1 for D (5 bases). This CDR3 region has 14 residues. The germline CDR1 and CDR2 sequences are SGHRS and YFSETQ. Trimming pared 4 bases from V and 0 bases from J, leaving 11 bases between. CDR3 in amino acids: CASSQQVNSYEQYF. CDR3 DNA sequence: TGCGCCAGCAGCCAACAGGTTAACTCCTACGAGCAGTACTTC.

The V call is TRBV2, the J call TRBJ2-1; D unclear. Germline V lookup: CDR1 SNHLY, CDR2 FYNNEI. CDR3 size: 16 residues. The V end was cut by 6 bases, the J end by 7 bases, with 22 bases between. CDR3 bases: TGTGCCAGCAGCCAACAAACTAACACCTTCCTAAATGAGCAGTTCTTC. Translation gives CASSQQTNTFLNEQFF.

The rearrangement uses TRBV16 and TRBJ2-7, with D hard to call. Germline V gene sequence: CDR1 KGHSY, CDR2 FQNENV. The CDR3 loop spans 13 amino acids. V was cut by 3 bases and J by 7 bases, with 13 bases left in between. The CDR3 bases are TGTGCCAGCAGCCATGGGCCCGTCGGGGAGCAGTACTTC. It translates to CASSHGPVGEQYF.

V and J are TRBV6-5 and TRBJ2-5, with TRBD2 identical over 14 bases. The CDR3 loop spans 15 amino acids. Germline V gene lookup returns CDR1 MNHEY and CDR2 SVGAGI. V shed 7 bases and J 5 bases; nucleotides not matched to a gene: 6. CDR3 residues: CASNPGLAGAETQYF. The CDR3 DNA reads TGTGCCAGCAACCCGGGACTAGCGGGAGCTGAGACCCAGTACTTC.

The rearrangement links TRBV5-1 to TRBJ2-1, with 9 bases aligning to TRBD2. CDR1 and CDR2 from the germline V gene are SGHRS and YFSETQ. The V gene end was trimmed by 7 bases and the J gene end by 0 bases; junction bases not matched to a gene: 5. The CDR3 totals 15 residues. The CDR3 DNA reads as TGCGCCAGCGCTCGTAGCGGGAGCTCCTACAATGAGCAGTTCTTC. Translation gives CASARSGSSYNEQFF.

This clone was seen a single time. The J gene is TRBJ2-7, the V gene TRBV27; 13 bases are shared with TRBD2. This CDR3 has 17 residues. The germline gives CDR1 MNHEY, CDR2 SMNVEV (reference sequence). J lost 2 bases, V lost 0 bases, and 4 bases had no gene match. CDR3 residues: CASSLSRTSGGAYEQYF. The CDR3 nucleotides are TGTGCCAGCAGTTTATCCCGGACTAGCGGGGGAGCCTACGAGCAGTACTTC.

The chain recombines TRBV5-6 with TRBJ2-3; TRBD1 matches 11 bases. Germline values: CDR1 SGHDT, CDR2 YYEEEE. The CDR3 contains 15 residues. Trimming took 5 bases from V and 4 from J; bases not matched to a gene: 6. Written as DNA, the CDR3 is TGTGCCAGCAGTCTGGGACAGGGGGGTTCAGATACGCAGTATTTT. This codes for CASSLGQGGSDTQYF.

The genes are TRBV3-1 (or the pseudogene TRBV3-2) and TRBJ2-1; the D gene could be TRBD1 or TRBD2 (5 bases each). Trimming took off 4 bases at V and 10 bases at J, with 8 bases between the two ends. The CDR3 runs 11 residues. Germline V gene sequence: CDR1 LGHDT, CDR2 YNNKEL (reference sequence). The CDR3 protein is CASSRGPEQFF. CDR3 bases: TGTGCCAGCAGCCGGGGACCGGAGCAGTTCTTC.

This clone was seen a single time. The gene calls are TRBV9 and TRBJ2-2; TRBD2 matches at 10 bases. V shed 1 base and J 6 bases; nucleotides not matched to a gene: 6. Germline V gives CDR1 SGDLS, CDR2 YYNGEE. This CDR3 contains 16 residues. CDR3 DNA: TGTGCCAGCAGCGTACTAGCGGGAGATCCGGCCGGGGAGCTGTTTTTT. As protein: CASSVLAGDPAGELFF.

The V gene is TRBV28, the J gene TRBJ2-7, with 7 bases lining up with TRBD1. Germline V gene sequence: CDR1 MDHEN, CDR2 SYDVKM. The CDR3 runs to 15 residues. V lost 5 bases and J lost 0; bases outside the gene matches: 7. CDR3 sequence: CASSPTSGGSYEQYF. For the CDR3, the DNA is TGTGCCAGCAGTCCCACATCAGGGGGCTCCTACGAGCAGTACTTC.

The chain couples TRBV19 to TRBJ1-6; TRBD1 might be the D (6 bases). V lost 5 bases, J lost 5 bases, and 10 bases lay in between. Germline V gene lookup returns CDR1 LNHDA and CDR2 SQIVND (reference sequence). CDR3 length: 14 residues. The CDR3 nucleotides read TGTGCCAGTAGTTATCGGACAGATAATTCACCCCTCCACTTT. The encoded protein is CASSYRTDNSPLHF.

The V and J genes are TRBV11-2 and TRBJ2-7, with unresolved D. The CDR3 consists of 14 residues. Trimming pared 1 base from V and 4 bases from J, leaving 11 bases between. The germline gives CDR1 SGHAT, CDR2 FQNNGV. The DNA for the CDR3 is TGTGCCAGCAGCTTAGCCCCGAGTAGTTACGAGCAGTACTTC. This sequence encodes CASSLAPSSYEQYF.

In DNA form, the CDR3 reads TGCGCCAGCAGCCAATTGCCCCCCGTCTCCGGGACAGGCCGCACAGATACGCAGTATTTT. Its protein is CASSQLPPVSGTGRTDTQYF. This chain uses TRBV4-1 with TRBJ2-3, with TRBD1 matching over 8 bases. Trimming at V came to 2 bases and at J to 1 base, leaving 17 bases not matched to a gene. CDR1 MGHRA and CDR2 YSYEKL come from the germline V gene. The CDR3 covers 20 residues.

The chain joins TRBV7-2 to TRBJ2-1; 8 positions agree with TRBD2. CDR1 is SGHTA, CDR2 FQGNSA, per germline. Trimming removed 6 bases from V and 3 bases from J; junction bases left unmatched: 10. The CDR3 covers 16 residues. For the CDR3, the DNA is TGTGCCAGCAGGCCAGGTGGGCTAGCGGGCTACAATGAGCAGTTCTTC. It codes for CASRPGGLAGYNEQFF. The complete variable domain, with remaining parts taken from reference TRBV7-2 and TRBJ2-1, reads GAGVSQSPSNKVTEKGKDVELRCDPISGHTALYWYRQSLGQGLEFLIYFQGNSAPDKSGLPSDRFSAERTGGSVSTLTIQRTQQEDSAVYLCASRPGGLAGYNEQFFGPGTRLTVL.

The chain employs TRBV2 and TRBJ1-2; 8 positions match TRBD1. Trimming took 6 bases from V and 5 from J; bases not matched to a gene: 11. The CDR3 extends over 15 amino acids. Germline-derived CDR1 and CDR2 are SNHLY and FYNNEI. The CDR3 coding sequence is TGTGCCAGCAGCCAACTAAGGCGACAGGGGTATGGCTACACCTTC. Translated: CASSQLRRQGYGYTF.

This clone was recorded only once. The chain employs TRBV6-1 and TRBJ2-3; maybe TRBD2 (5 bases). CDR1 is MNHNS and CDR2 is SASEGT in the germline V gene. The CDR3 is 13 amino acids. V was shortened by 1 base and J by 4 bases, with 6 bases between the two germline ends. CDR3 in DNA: TGTGCCAGCAGTGAAGTCGGGGCAGATACGCAGTATTTT. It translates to CASSEVGADTQYF.

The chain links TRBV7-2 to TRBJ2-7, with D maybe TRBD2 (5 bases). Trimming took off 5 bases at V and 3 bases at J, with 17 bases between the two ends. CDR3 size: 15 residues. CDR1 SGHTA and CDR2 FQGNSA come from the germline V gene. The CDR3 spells CASSPRERLSYEQYF. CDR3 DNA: TGTGCCAGCAGCCCCCGTGAGCGGCTTAGCTACGAGCAGTACTTC.

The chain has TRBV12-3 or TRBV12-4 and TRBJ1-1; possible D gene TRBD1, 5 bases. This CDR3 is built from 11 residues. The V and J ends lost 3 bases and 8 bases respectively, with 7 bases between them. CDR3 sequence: CASSFGGEAFF. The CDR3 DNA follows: TGTGCCAGCAGTTTCGGGGGAGAAGCTTTCTTT.

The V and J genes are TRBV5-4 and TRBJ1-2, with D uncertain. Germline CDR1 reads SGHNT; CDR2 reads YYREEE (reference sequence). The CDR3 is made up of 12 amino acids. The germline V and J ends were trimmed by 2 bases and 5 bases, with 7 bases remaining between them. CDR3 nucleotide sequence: TGTGCCAGCAGCTTCGAATCATATGGCTACACCTTC. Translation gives CASSFESYGYTF.

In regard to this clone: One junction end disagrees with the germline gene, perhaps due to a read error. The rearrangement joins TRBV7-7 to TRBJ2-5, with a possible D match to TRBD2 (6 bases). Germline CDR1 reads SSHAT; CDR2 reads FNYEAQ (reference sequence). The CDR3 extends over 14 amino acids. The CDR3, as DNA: TGTGCTAGCAGCCTGATGGGGGGACGAGAGACCCAGTACTTC. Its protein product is CASSLMGGRETQYF.

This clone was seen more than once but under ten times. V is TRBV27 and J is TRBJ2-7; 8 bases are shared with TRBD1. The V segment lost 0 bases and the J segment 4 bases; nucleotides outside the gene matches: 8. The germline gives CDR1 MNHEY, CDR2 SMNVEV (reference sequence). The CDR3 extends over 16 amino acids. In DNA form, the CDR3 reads TGTGCCAGCAGTTTATCGGGCCAGGGGGCAGATTACGAGCAGTACTTC. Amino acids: CASSLSGQGADYEQYF.